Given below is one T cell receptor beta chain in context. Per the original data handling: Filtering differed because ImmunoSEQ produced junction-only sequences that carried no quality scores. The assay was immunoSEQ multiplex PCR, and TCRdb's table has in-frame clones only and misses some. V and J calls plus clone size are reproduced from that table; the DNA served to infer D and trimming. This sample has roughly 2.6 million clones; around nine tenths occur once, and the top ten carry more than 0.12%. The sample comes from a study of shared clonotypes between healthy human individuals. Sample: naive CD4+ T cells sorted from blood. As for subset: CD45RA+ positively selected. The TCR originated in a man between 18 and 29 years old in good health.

The CDR3 loop is CASSLEGGRGETQYF. CDR3 in DNA: TGTGCCAGCAGCCTGGAGGGGGGCCGTGGGGAGACCCAGTACTTC. The chain carries TRBV7-9 and TRBJ2-5; possibly TRBD1 or TRBD2 for D (6 bases each). The germline V and J ends were trimmed by 5 bases and 5 bases, with 18 bases remaining between them. The CDR3 is made up of 15 amino acids. CDR1 is SEHNR and CDR2 is FQNEAQ in the germline V gene (reference sequence).